This is a list of T cell receptor beta chains from one sample in a study of T-cell memory formation after mild COVID-19. TCRdb called the 5' RACE reads again in MiXCR, with one record for every CDR3 protein. The sample includes about 210,000 distinct CDR3 sequences, around 30% seen only once; the top ten take around 10%. The sample consisted of PBMCs or a T cell subset sorted from them (not recorded which). These receptors originate from an adult woman who had mild COVID-19 (a few samples of this study predate the infection). Cell type and time point are not known. Both conserved end residues are part of each CDR3. The order of the fields is D gene, J gene, V gene, clone size, CDR3 length, CDR3 DNA, CDR3 protein. The D gene is left open where the match is weak. Clone size is stated in some rows and not others, as once, few, many or a class when expanded.

TRBD1 | TRBJ2-7 | TRBV6-1 | few | 15 | TGTGCCAGCAGTGAATGGATAGGGGGCAAAAACGAGCAGTACTTC | CASSEWIGGKNEQYF
. | TRBJ2-5 | TRBV5-1 | . | 14 | TGCGCCAGCAGCTTGGGTGATGGGGATCAGACCCAGTACTTC | CASSLGDGDQTQYF
TRBD1 | TRBJ2-7 | TRBV2 | . | 15 | TGTGCCAGCAGTCGATCCGGGACAGGGTCCTACGAGCAGTACTTC | CASSRSGTGSYEQYF
. | TRBJ2-5 | TRBV7-8 | few | 14 | TGTGCCAGCAAGGGTCCAGGGCTTGGAGAGACCCAGTACTTC | CASKGPGLGETQYF
. | TRBJ1-1 | TRBV12-3/TRBV12-4 | . | 13 | TGTGCCAGCAGCAGGTTCCGGGACACTGAAGCTTTCTTT | CASSRFRDTEAFF
TRBD1 | TRBJ1-1 | TRBV6-6 | . | 14 | TGTGCCAGCAGTTACGGGACAGCTCTCACTGAAGCTTTCTTT | CASSYGTALTEAFF
TRBD1 | TRBJ1-1 | TRBV19 | few | 17 | TGTGCCAGTAGTCCCTCAGACAGGGGGCTAGATAACACTGAAGCTTTCTTT | CASSPSDRGLDNTEAFF
. | TRBJ1-2 | TRBV15 | . | 13 | TGTGCCACCAGCAGAGGCACGGCGGCCGGCTACACCTTC | CATSRGTAAGYTF
TRBD1 | TRBJ2-5 | TRBV7-3 | few | 16 | TGTGCCAGCGGACTCTACAGGGGCTCAGGAGCCGAGACCCAGTACTTC | CASGLYRGSGAETQYF
TRBD2 | TRBJ2-7 | TRBV5-4 | . | 16 | TGTGCCAGCAGCTCCGGGGGTAGCGGGGGGATCTACGAGCAGTACTTC | CASSSGGSGGIYEQYF
. | TRBJ2-2 | TRBV5-4 | . | 16 | TGTGCCAGCAGCCGTCGGACGGGACCGAACACCGGGGAGCTGTTTTTT | CASSRRTGPNTGELFF
. | TRBJ2-1 | TRBV5-6 | many | 14 | TGTGCCAGCAGCCCTGTAGGGGCCTACAATGAGCAGTTCTTC | CASSPVGAYNEQFF
. | TRBJ2-7 | TRBV29-1 | . | 12 | TGCAGCGTTCAACCTACTAGCTACGAGCAGTACTTC | CSVQPTSYEQYF
. | TRBJ2-7 | TRBV3-1 | few | 14 | TGTGCCAGCAGCCCAGGACACCTCTCCTACGAGCAGTACTTC | CASSPGHLSYEQYF
. | TRBJ1-2 | TRBV4-1 | . | 14 | TGCGCCAGCAGACGACAGGCGGCGGAATATGGCTACACCTTC | CASRRQAAEYGYTF
. | TRBJ2-7 | TRBV7-2 | few | 13 | TGTGCCAGCAGCTTTGTCAGCAGGGACGAGCAGTACTTC | CASSFVSRDEQYF
. | TRBJ2-3 | TRBV9 | . | 16 | TGTGCCAGCAGCGTAGAATCCGGGCGCGTTCGGGATACGCAGTATTTT | CASSVESGRVRDTQYF
. | TRBJ2-1 | TRBV20-1 | . | 12 | TGCAGTGCCTCGGGGCCTTACAATGAGCAGTTCTTC | CSASGPYNEQFF
. | TRBJ1-1 | TRBV12-3/TRBV12-4 | once | 14 | TGTGCCAGCAGTCTGGACACGGTCAACACTGAAGCTTTCTTT | CASSLDTVNTEAFF
. | TRBJ2-1 | TRBV20-1 | . | 14 | TGCAGTGCTACCGCGCGGGGCCCGGGCGATGAGCAGTTCTTC | CSATARGPGDEQFF
. | TRBJ2-6 | TRBV7-9 | . | 14 | TGTGCCAGCAGCCCTTCGACTGGGGCCAACGTCCTGACTTTC | CASSPSTGANVLTF